Listed here are 2 T cell receptor beta chains from one sample, sequenced in a study of response to subunit inactivated influenza vaccine. TCRdb fed the RT-PCR reads into MiXCR, producing one record per CDR3 protein. Here the sample spans 700,000 to 800,000 distinct CDR3 sequences, less than 20% being singletons. The sample in question was PBMCs from blood, obtained less than 6 days after vaccination. These receptors originate from a middle-aged man who received an inactivated influenza vaccine.

This clonotype was picked up many times. This chain uses TRBV27 with TRBJ2-1; a possible D gene is TRBD1 (5 bases). The germline CDR1 and CDR2 sequences are MNHEY and SMNVEV (reference sequence). V was cut by 2 bases and J by 7 bases, with 18 bases left in between. The CDR3 is 16 residues long. CDR3 sequence: CASSLTAVGLANEQFF. Written as DNA, the CDR3 is TGTGCCAGCAGTTTAACGGCCGTGGGGCTCGCGAATGAGCAGTTCTTC.

The chain carries TRBV6-2 or TRBV6-3 and TRBJ1-5, with D tentatively TRBD1 (6 bases). The CDR3 is made up of 13 amino acids. V lost 7 bases and J lost 3, with 10 bases in between. The germline CDR1 and CDR2 sequences are MNHEY and SVGEGT. The CDR3 DNA is TGTGCCAGCAATGACAGGATCAATCAGCCCCAGCATTTT. This codes for CASNDRINQPQHF.